These 20 T cell receptor beta chains originate from one sample sequenced in a study of T cell responses to AZD1222 COVID-19 vaccine. The method was immunoSEQ multiplex PCR; TCRdb's version includes in-frame clones alone and lacks a portion of them. The sample records some 86,000 clones, around 73% being singletons. The source material was peripheral blood, sampled on day 0 of AZD1222 vaccination. Receptors originate from an adult in good health.

V and J are TRBV3-1 (or the pseudogene TRBV3-2) and TRBJ1-4, with 7 bases matching TRBD1. V trimming: 11 bases; J trimming: 0 bases; junction bases outside the gene matches: 9. CDR1 is LGHDT and CDR2 is YNNKEL in the germline V gene (reference sequence). The CDR3 covers 15 residues. As DNA, the CDR3 is TGTGCCTTCCGGGACAGAATTGCAACTAATGAAAAACTGTTTTTT. As protein: CAFRDRIATNEKLFF.

The genes are TRBV5-4 and TRBJ2-1, with 8 bases that match TRBD2. V lost 5 bases and J lost 1; bases outside the gene matches: 5. The CDR3 has 15 amino acids. Looked up from germline, CDR1 is SGHNT and CDR2 is YYREEE (reference sequence). The CDR3 nucleotides read TGTGCCAGCAGTTACCTAGCGGGTTCCTACAATGAGCAGTTCTTC. Its translation: CASSYLAGSYNEQFF.

V and J are TRBV6-5 and TRBJ2-7; D uncertain. The CDR3 totals 11 residues. Trimming stripped 5 bases from V and 4 bases from J, with 6 bases between. Germline V gives CDR1 MNHEY, CDR2 SVGAGI. In DNA, the CDR3 is TGTGCCAGCAGTCAATCGTACGAGCAGTACTTC. Its translation is CASSQSYEQYF.

The chain joins TRBV3-1 (or the pseudogene TRBV3-2) to TRBJ1-5, with TRBD1 as a possible D gene (5 bases). The CDR3 runs to 13 residues. The ends were cut back, 0 bases at V and 9 bases at J, with 9 bases in the middle. CDR1 and CDR2 from the germline V gene are LGHDT and YNNKEL (reference sequence). Here the CDR3 reads CASSQDLGGPQHF. In nucleotides, the CDR3 is TGTGCCAGCAGCCAAGATCTGGGGGGGCCCCAGCATTTT.

This clone was seen only a few times. The chain links TRBV9 to TRBJ2-7; 7 bases align to TRBD1. The germline CDR1 and CDR2 sequences are SGDLS and YYNGEE. The CDR3 sequence is 14 residues long. V shed 5 bases and J 3 bases; nucleotides not matched to a gene: 8. The CDR3 region is CASSRTGQSYEQYF. The CDR3 bases are TGTGCCAGCAGTCGTACGGGACAGAGCTACGAGCAGTACTTC.

The CDR3 spells CASRRGTPYQETQYF. CDR3 coding DNA: TGTGCCAGCAGGCGCGGGACTCCGTACCAAGAGACCCAGTACTTC. The chain carries TRBV6-6 and TRBJ2-5; TRBD2 might be the D (6 bases). Trimming left V 6 bases short and J 0 bases short, with 14 bases between. CDR1 MNHNY and CDR2 SVGAGI come from the germline V gene (reference sequence). The CDR3 totals 15 residues.

Only one count was recorded for this clone. This chain uses TRBV11-3 with TRBJ2-1; 7 positions match TRBD1. The V segment lost 2 bases and the J segment 8 bases; nucleotides outside the gene matches: 6. This CDR3 is 14 amino acids long. From germline, CDR1 is SGHNT and CDR2 YENEEA. CDR3 loop: CASSLHRGNDEQFF. For the CDR3, the DNA is TGTGCCAGCAGCTTACACAGGGGAAATGATGAGCAGTTCTTC.

This sequence joins TRBV29-1 and TRBJ2-1, with 8 bases fitting TRBD1. Per the germline V gene, CDR1 is SQVTM and CDR2 is ANQGSEA. V trimming: 3 bases; J trimming: 2 bases; junction bases outside the gene matches: 9. The CDR3 is made up of 16 amino acids. The CDR3 region is CSVDPRGPGTYNEQFF. Here the CDR3 DNA reads TGCAGCGTTGACCCCAGGGGGCCGGGTACCTACAATGAGCAGTTCTTC.

The V call is TRBV11-3, the J call TRBJ2-1; 16 positions agree with TRBD2. CDR3 length: 18 residues. The germline gives CDR1 SGHNT, CDR2 YENEEA. With V trimmed by 5 bases and J by 5 bases, 9 bases remained unmatched. This chain's CDR3 is CASSPGTSGRAGNNEQFF. As DNA, the CDR3 is TGTGCCAGCAGCCCTGGGACTAGCGGGAGGGCCGGCAACAATGAGCAGTTCTTC.

This sequence joins TRBV19 and TRBJ1-2; tentative D call: TRBD1 (6 bases). V lost 8 bases to trimming and J lost 3 bases, with 16 bases between them. Germline loops: CDR1 LNHDA, CDR2 SQIVND (reference sequence). This CDR3 has 14 residues. In DNA, the CDR3 is TGTGCCAGTCAATGGGGGGCGCAGGACTATGGCTACACCTTC. Translated, it gives CASQWGAQDYGYTF. The full variable domain, completed using reference TRBV19 and TRBJ1-2, is DGGITQSPKYLFRKEGQNVTLSCEQNLNHDAMYWYRQDPGQGLRLIYYSQIVNDFQKGDIAEGYSVSREKKESFPLTVTSAQKNPTAFYLCASQWGAQDYGYTFGSGTRLTVV.

The V gene is TRBV6-6, the J gene TRBJ2-1, with 7 bases matching TRBD1. CDR1 is MNHNY, CDR2 SVGAGI, per germline (reference sequence). This CDR3 is 17 amino acids long. Trimming cost V 5 bases and J 2 bases; bases outside gene matches: 12. The DNA of the CDR3 is TGTGCCAGCAGTCGACCTTTAGGGACAGACCCCTACAATGAGCAGTTCTTC. Translating gives CASSRPLGTDPYNEQFF.

DNA for the CDR3: TGTGCCATCAGAGCGGGAGGAGGGGCCTACGAGCAGTACTTC. This sequence encodes CAIRAGGGAYEQYF. The V and J genes are TRBV10-3 and TRBJ2-7; TRBD2 aligns across 9 bases. The CDR3 has 14 amino acids. The junction had 5 bases not matched to a gene; V was cut back by 6 bases and J by 2 bases. The germline V gene has CDR1 ENHRY and CDR2 SYGVKD.

The chain is built from TRBV12-3 or TRBV12-4 and TRBJ2-1; 9 bases fit TRBD2. The CDR3 is 13 amino acids. The J segment lost 9 bases and the V segment lost 8 bases, leaving 8 bases of the junction unmatched. The CDR3: CASGRTSEGEQFF. CDR3 sequence (DNA): TGTGCCAGCGGAAGGACTAGCGAGGGTGAGCAGTTCTTC.

This clone was seen a few times. This sequence joins TRBV27 and TRBJ2-7; the D gene is possibly TRBD1 (6 bases). With 2 bases removed from V and 1 base from J, the gap between germline ends came to 6 bases. The germline CDR1 and CDR2 sequences are MNHEY and SMNVEV (reference sequence). The CDR3 covers 13 residues. The CDR3 reads CASSLQGSYEQYF. The CDR3, as DNA: TGTGCCAGCAGTTTACAGGGGTCCTACGAGCAGTACTTC.

The chain has TRBV6-5 and TRBJ1-5; 8 nucleotides align to TRBD1. The CDR3 sequence is 15 residues long. After removal of 2 bases from V and 3 bases from J, the junction contained 3 bases not matched to a gene. Germline CDR1 MNHEY, CDR2 SVGAGI. The CDR3 region has the DNA TGTGCCAGCAGTTACGGACAGGGCCCCAATCAGCCCCAGCATTTT. Protein sequence: CASSYGQGPNQPQHF.

The CDR3, as DNA: TGTGCCAGCAGTTCTCCGGGGCGGGAGAGCCAAGAGACCCAGTACTTC. Amino acid sequence: CASSSPGRESQETQYF. The V and J genes are TRBV28 and TRBJ2-5; 7 bases are a match to TRBD2. This CDR3 is built from 16 residues. Trimming took 4 bases from V and 1 from J; bases not matched to a gene: 9. Germline V gene sequence: CDR1 MDHEN, CDR2 SYDVKM.

The chain couples TRBV7-9 to TRBJ2-3; 7 bases align to TRBD2. V was clipped by 1 base and J by 3 bases; unmatched bases: 1. The germline V gene has CDR1 SEHNR and CDR2 FQNEAQ (reference sequence). This CDR3 is 14 amino acids long. CDR3 DNA: TGTGCCAGCAGCTTAGTCGGGGGGACAGATACGCAGTATTTT. Protein: CASSLVGGTDTQYF. The variable domain in full, with the rest retrieved from reference TRBV7-9 and TRBJ2-3, is DTGVSQNPRHKITKRGQNVTFRCDPISEHNRLYWYRQTLGQGPEFLTYFQNEAQLEKSRLLSDRFSAERPKGSFSTLEIQRTEQGDSAMYLCASSLVGGTDTQYFGPGTRLTVL.

V usage is TRBV6-5 and J usage is TRBJ1-1; D not certain. Trimming removed 2 bases at V and 2 bases at J, with 9 bases between. The CDR3 length is 14 residues. Germline values: CDR1 MNHEY, CDR2 SVGAGI. The CDR3, as DNA: TGTGCCAGCAGTTACAAGCGGGGAAACACTGAAGCTTTCTTT. Translated, it gives CASSYKRGNTEAFF.

The chain recombines TRBV3-1 (or the pseudogene TRBV3-2) with TRBJ1-5; D not resolved. Trimming removed 4 bases from V and 2 bases from J, with 12 bases in between. Germline V lookup: CDR1 LGHDT, CDR2 YNNKEL (reference sequence). The length of the CDR3 is 15 residues. CDR3 nucleotide sequence: TGTGCCAGCAGCCTTGGGAGTTGGGGCAATCAGCCCCAGCATTTT. Protein: CASSLGSWGNQPQHF.

The CDR3 sequence: CASSLRGGGGQPQHF. The CDR3 coding sequence is TGTGCCAGCAGCCTCAGGGGGGGAGGAGGACAGCCCCAGCATTTT. The chain has TRBV7-2 and TRBJ1-5, with TRBD1 matching 7 bases. Germline CDR1 is SGHTA and CDR2 is FQGNSA. V shed 5 bases, J shed 7 bases, and the junction held 11 bases outside the gene matches. The CDR3 has 15 residues.